This T cell receptor beta chain was found in a study of beta chain features in type 1 diabetes. In regard to this clone: The target antigen is unknown.

Purities over 98% were achieved in all sorted populations. The study, taken as a whole, reports: Researchers report that Type 1 diabetes patients had moderately but significantly shorter TCRB CDR3s across all four CD4+ subsets. The study found that naive, central memory and Treg TCRB repertoires appeared more similar in patients than in healthy donors.

The CDR3 length is 16 residues. Trimming left V 1 base short and J 3 bases short, with 15 bases between. CDR1 SGDLS and CDR2 YYNGEE come from the germline V gene. Every bit of the isolated RNA underwent reverse transcription, so sequencing read expressed TCRB transcripts. The repertoire was sequenced with immunoSEQ multiplex PCR; TCRdb's copy has only in-frame clones and lacks some. The data hold hundreds of thousands of clones, with less than 20% observed a single time. The genes are TRBV9 and TRBJ2-3; possibly TRBD2 for D (6 bases). The TCR originated in a man aged 18 to 30 in good health. Sequencing was done on a sample of naive CD4+ T cells from blood. CDR3 coding DNA: TGTGCCAGCAGCGTACTAGGGCTAGCGCGTACAGATACGCAGTATTTT. Its protein is CASSVLGLARTDTQYF.